This T cell receptor (beta chain) was observed in a study of spatial heterogeneity in lung cancer. The overall study: Every unique TCR and UMI combination, on average, appeared more than ten times in raw reads.

Every individual TCR cDNA molecule carried its own unique molecular identifier, which allowed correction of PCR and sequencing errors. TCRdb called the 5' RACE reads again in MiXCR, with one record for every CDR3 protein. Of tens of thousands of distinct CDR3 sequences in the sample, about an eighth were seen once. Time point defined: sample taken at primary tumor resection. Tumor, nontumor lung or frozen PBMC supplied whole RNA, sequenced without sorting. The donors were 72 patients with non-small cell lung cancer that was early-stage and untreated. V lost 2 bases and J lost 0, with 14 bases in between. This CDR3 has 18 residues. Germline V gene lookup returns CDR1 MNHEY and CDR2 SVGEGT.

The sequenced sample was PBMCs, obtained at surgery. The chain joins TRBV6-2 or TRBV6-3 to TRBJ2-6; D is unresolved. This clonotype was obtained from a male donor with early-stage non-small cell lung cancer. CDR3 region: CASSYGILRPSGANVLTF. CDR3 in DNA: TGTGCCAGCAGTTACGGGATACTTAGACCCTCTGGGGCCAACGTCCTGACTTTC.